This T cell receptor beta chain was found in a study of spatial heterogeneity in lung cancer. Study information: Compared with alpha-chain sequences, beta-chain sequences were consistently detected in greater numbers. In raw reads, more than 9.5 appearances on average were recorded for each unique TCR and UMI combination. Broader study findings: Tumor mutation count correlated with how many alpha and beta TCRs expanded intratumorally.

Every molecule of TCR cDNA had its own unique molecular identifier. TCRdb used MiXCR to reprocess the 5' RACE reads, holding one entry per CDR3 protein. The sample has approximately 8,800 distinct CDR3 sequences; about an eighth are singletons. By proportion, this clonotype is large. What it binds is not known. This beta chain was picked up by a library intended for alpha chains and is off target, so its count carries little meaning. Sample time point: sample taken at primary tumor resection. Untreated early-stage non-small cell lung cancer patients, 72 in total, were the donors. Germline assignment: CDR1 SGHVS and CDR2 FNYEAQ. The CDR3 is 15 residues long. Trimming removed 5 bases from V and 0 bases from J, with 12 bases in between.

The chain joins TRBV7-6 to TRBJ2-3, with D perhaps matching TRBD2 (6 bases). This receptor was identified in a male donor with early-stage non-small cell lung cancer. The sequencing here drew on lung tumor tissue, taken at surgery. The CDR3 DNA sequence: TGTGCCAGCAGCCGCAACAGCGGGAGCACAGATACGCAGTATTTT. Its protein product is CASSRNSGSTDTQYF.